The next 15 T cell receptor beta chains were all read from a single sample in a study of T cell responses to AZD1222 COVID-19 vaccine (dated by TCRdb to about 2021). What the time point label conveys for this sample: baseline before first vaccination. The library was obtained by the immunoSEQ multiplex PCR assay. In TCRdb, the immuneACCESS table is reduced to in-frame sequences with V and J assigned. These tables do not hold every clone; where another copy was compared, an unresolved V gene accounts for under half, and the others remain unexplained. The table for this sample lists some 83,000 clones; 85% to 90% of them were counted only once. Of the sample, 5.7% is held by the ten largest clones. The sample consisted of peripheral blood, taken on day 0 of AZD1222 vaccination. Every receptor here comes from an adult in good health.

The chain joins TRBV7-9 to TRBJ2-3, with 11 bases that match TRBD1. The germline V gene has CDR1 SEHNR and CDR2 FQNEAQ (reference sequence). This CDR3 comprises 16 residues. Losses at the gene ends were 5 bases for V and 1 base for J; bases not matched to a gene: 5. Here the CDR3 reads CASSSRDRGGTDTQYF. The CDR3 nucleotides read TGTGCCAGCAGCAGTCGGGACAGGGGGGGCACAGATACGCAGTATTTT.

The rearrangement links TRBV5-6 to TRBJ2-3; possible D gene TRBD1, 6 bases. This CDR3 is built from 18 residues. Germline CDR1 and CDR2: SGHDT and YYEEEE. V was trimmed by 4 bases and J by 0 bases, leaving 21 bases between them. CDR3 region: CASSLGPERGLSTDTQYF. CDR3 bases: TGTGCCAGCAGCCTTGGTCCTGAAAGGGGGTTGAGCACAGATACGCAGTATTTT.

The chain combines TRBV6-1 with TRBJ1-4, with D perhaps TRBD1 (5 bases). The germline V gene encodes CDR1 MNHNS and CDR2 SASEGT. Trimming shortened V by 2 bases and J by 2 bases, and 9 bases separated the two germline ends. This CDR3 has 15 residues. Here the CDR3 DNA reads TGTGCCAGCAGTGAACACCAGGGCACTAATGAAAAACTGTTTTTT. Translation gives CASSEHQGTNEKLFF.

V and J are TRBV15 and TRBJ1-1; TRBD1 matches at 7 bases. Trimming removed 0 bases from V and 2 bases from J; junction bases left unmatched: 12. This CDR3 has 18 amino acids. Germline CDR1 is LNHNV and CDR2 is YYDKDF (reference sequence). CDR3 DNA sequence: TGTGCCACCAGCAGAGACAGAAAACCAGGACAGGCCAACACTGAAGCTTTCTTT. This gives the protein CATSRDRKPGQANTEAFF.

This clone was seen just once. This chain links TRBV30 with TRBJ1-1, with TRBD1 matching 7 bases. The CDR3 totals 11 residues. Trimming at V came to 6 bases and at J to 3 bases, leaving 1 base not matched to a gene. Germline CDR1 GTSNPN, CDR2 SVGIG (reference sequence). Here the CDR3 reads CACQGDTEAFF. The CDR3 nucleotides are TGTGCCTGCCAGGGGGACACTGAAGCTTTCTTT.

The chain joins TRBV28 to TRBJ1-2, with 9 bases fitting TRBD1. J was trimmed by 5 bases and V by 6 bases; bases with no gene match: 10. There are 15 residues in the CDR3. Germline V gene sequence: CDR1 MDHEN, CDR2 SYDVKM. The CDR3 bases are TGTGCCAGCAGCACGAGGGGGACAGGGAGGTATGGCTACACCTTC. Its protein is CASSTRGTGRYGYTF.

V and J are TRBV21-1 and TRBJ2-7; TRBD1 is the table's D call, not checked against the DNA. TRBV21-1 is an annotated pseudogene. This CDR3 is 15 amino acids long. As DNA, the CDR3 is TGTGCCAGCAGCTTTCGTACAGGGGTCCGCTACGAGCAGTACTTC. This gives the protein CASSFRTGVRYEQYF.

The chain combines TRBV6-5 with TRBJ1-2; D perhaps matches TRBD1 (5 bases). V gave up 4 bases and J gave up 8 bases, with 11 bases separating them. Per the germline V gene, CDR1 is MNHEY and CDR2 is SVGAGI. The length of the CDR3 is 12 residues. The CDR3 DNA is TGTGCCAGCAGTTCCCCAGGGTACGGCTACACCTTC. It translates to CASSSPGYGYTF.

J is TRBJ2-2 and V is TRBV6-1; tentatively, D is TRBD1 (5 bases). The ends were cut back, 3 bases at V and 3 bases at J, with 11 bases in the middle. The CDR3 sequence is 15 residues long. Germline lookup yields CDR1 MNHNS and CDR2 SASEGT. The CDR3 protein is CASSDGADYTGELFF. The CDR3, as DNA: TGTGCCAGCAGTGATGGGGCAGACTACACCGGGGAGCTGTTTTTT.

This sequence joins TRBV29-1 and TRBJ1-2, with 8 nucleotides matching TRBD1. The CDR3 contains 14 residues. CDR1 SQVTM and CDR2 ANQGSEA come from the germline V gene. V lost 2 bases to trimming and J lost 8 bases; unmatched junction nucleotides: 10. CDR3 DNA sequence: TGCAGCGTTGAACTACGCAGGGGGCTTGGGGGCTACACCTTC. It translates to CSVELRRGLGGYTF.

The chain carries TRBV30 and TRBJ1-4, with D maybe TRBD1 (5 bases). Germline V gives CDR1 GTSNPN, CDR2 SVGIG (reference sequence). The V end was cut by 5 bases, the J end by 5 bases, with 21 bases between. The CDR3 totals 16 residues. The CDR3 coding sequence is TGTGCCTGGTCCCTGAGGATTTCAGGGTCAAATGAAAAACTGTTTTTT. This codes for CAWSLRISGSNEKLFF.

Only one count was recorded for this clone. The chain links TRBV7-9 to TRBJ2-5; D ambiguous. V gave up 5 bases and J gave up 2 bases, with 9 bases separating them. From germline, CDR1 is SEHNR and CDR2 FQNEAQ (reference sequence). The CDR3 loop spans 13 amino acids. The CDR3 nucleotides read TGTGCCAGCAGCGACTCGCTTCAAGAGACCCAGTACTTC. Its translation: CASSDSLQETQYF.

This clone is a singleton in its sample. The chain links TRBV5-1 to TRBJ1-6, with D perhaps matching TRBD1 (5 bases). Germline V CDR1 and CDR2: SGHRS, YFSETQ. V dropped 4 bases and J dropped 10 bases, with 12 bases sitting between them. There are 13 residues in the CDR3. CDR3 DNA: TGCGCCAGCAGCAACACAGGTGGATCACCCCTCCACTTT. Protein sequence: CASSNTGGSPLHF.

The J gene is TRBJ1-2, the V gene TRBV6-5, with 7 bases fitting TRBD1. The CDR3 sequence is 13 residues long. V was pared by 8 bases and J by 7 bases, with 10 bases of the junction left unmatched. Germline values: CDR1 MNHEY, CDR2 SVGAGI. Here the CDR3 DNA reads TGTGCCAGCCTAAGGGACAGAGTGGTTGGCTACACCTTC. Translated: CASLRDRVVGYTF.

The gene calls are TRBV6-5 and TRBJ1-3; tentative D call: TRBD1 (6 bases). This CDR3 is built from 14 residues. Trimming pared 5 bases from V and 0 bases from J, leaving 8 bases between. CDR1 and CDR2 (germline): MNHEY, SVGAGI. The CDR3 DNA follows: TGTGCCAGCAGTACAGGGAACTCTGGAAACACCATATATTTT. It is translated as CASSTGNSGNTIYF.